This entry lists 19 T cell receptor beta chains sequenced from one sample in a study of cytomegalovirus exposure and HLA in healthy donors. Both 60 Vbeta primers and 13 Jbeta primers went into the PCR. Produced via immunoSEQ multiplex PCR; TCRdb's table is partial and in-frame only. The sample lists some 200,000 clones; more than 65% were seen once. The sample was PBMCs. These receptors all come from a girl between 5 and 17 years old in good health and CMV-seropositive.

This rearrangement joins TRBV7-2 to TRBJ2-7; 7 bases are shared with TRBD1. Germline trimming cut 5 bases from V and 4 bases from J; bases unmatched to any gene: 8. Germline V CDR1 and CDR2: SGHTA, FQGNSA. The CDR3 is made up of 14 amino acids. The CDR3 DNA follows: TGTGCCAGCAGCCTGGACAGGATTACATACGAGCAGTACTTC. It yields the protein CASSLDRITYEQYF. Full variable domain (missing parts from reference TRBV7-2 and TRBJ2-7): GAGVSQSPSNKVTEKGKDVELRCDPISGHTALYWYRQSLGQGLEFLIYFQGNSAPDKSGLPSDRFSAERTGGSVSTLTIQRTQQEDSAVYLCASSLDRITYEQYFGPGTRLTVT.

This chain connects TRBV11-2 to TRBJ2-7; D is unresolved. The CDR3 extends over 15 amino acids. Per germline, CDR1 SGHAT and CDR2 FQNNGV. Trimming left V 0 bases short and J 2 bases short, with 11 bases between. The CDR3 DNA reads as TGTGCCAGCAGCTTAGATCGATTGACTGCCTACGAGCAGTACTTC. Its protein is CASSLDRLTAYEQYF.

The chain recombines TRBV11-3 with TRBJ2-2, with TRBD1 identical over 8 bases. The CDR3 runs to 18 residues. Trimming took 0 bases from V and 5 from J; bases not matched to a gene: 11. Germline V gene sequence: CDR1 SGHNT, CDR2 YENEEA. CDR3 sequence: CASSLDQVGTGGTGELFF. In DNA, the CDR3 is TGTGCCAGCAGCTTAGATCAAGTGGGTACAGGGGGGACCGGGGAGCTGTTTTTT.

This clone was seen once. The rearrangement uses TRBV30 and TRBJ1-5; 9 bases are shared with TRBD1. The CDR3 totals 14 residues. Germline loops: CDR1 GTSNPN, CDR2 SVGIG (reference sequence). Trimming removed 2 bases from V and 6 bases from J; junction bases left unmatched: 5. The CDR3: CAWSSDRGSQPQHF. The CDR3 DNA sequence: TGTGCCTGGAGTAGCGACAGGGGGAGTCAGCCCCAGCATTTT.

The count of this clone is one. The chain combines TRBV5-6 with TRBJ2-5; 7 nucleotides align to TRBD1. V lost 0 bases to trimming and J lost 9 bases; unmatched junction nucleotides: 11. The CDR3 runs 15 residues. Per the germline V gene, CDR1 is SGHDT and CDR2 is YYEEEE. The CDR3 sequence: CASSLGGTVGVPQYF. The CDR3 coding sequence is TGTGCCAGCAGCTTGGGGGGGACAGTCGGGGTACCCCAGTACTTC.

The rearrangement joins TRBV9 to TRBJ2-1, with TRBD2 matching 7 bases. Germline CDR1 and CDR2: SGDLS and YYNGEE. J gave up 8 bases and V 6 bases, and 11 bases lay outside the gene matches. The CDR3 extends over 14 amino acids. CDR3 in DNA: TGTGCCAGCAACGGGGGGACGCCTTTAGATGAGCAGTTCTTC. This gives the protein CASNGGTPLDEQFF.

The chain joins TRBV18 to TRBJ1-1; no clear D. The CDR3 runs to 13 residues. The germline gives CDR1 KGHSH, CDR2 LQKENI. V was cut by 6 bases and J by 6 bases, with 14 bases left in between. CDR3 sequence reads: CASSLSGPAEAFF. The DNA of the CDR3 is TGTGCCAGCTCCCTGTCAGGTCCGGCTGAAGCTTTCTTT.

This clone was seen a few times. The chain uses TRBV27 and TRBJ1-2, with 10 bases that match TRBD1. J was trimmed by 4 bases and V by 2 bases; bases with no gene match: 4. Germline V gene data show CDR1 as MNHEY and CDR2 as SMNVEV (reference sequence). The CDR3 sequence is 15 residues long. The chain's CDR3 is CASSLDRGLSYGYTF. In nucleotides, the CDR3 is TGTGCCAGCAGTTTAGACAGGGGGCTGAGCTATGGCTACACCTTC.

The chain employs TRBV6-6 and TRBJ2-3; D not certain. V shed 2 bases and J shed 0 bases, with 9 bases lying between them. The CDR3 extends over 15 amino acids. CDR1 MNHNY and CDR2 SVGAGI come from the germline V gene (reference sequence). CDR3 loop: CASSYGQTSTDTQYF. CDR3 coding DNA: TGTGCCAGCAGTTACGGGCAGACAAGCACAGATACGCAGTATTTT.

This chain joins TRBV7-2 and TRBJ2-3; possible D gene TRBD2, 6 bases. CDR1 is SGHTA and CDR2 is FQGNSA in the germline V gene. The CDR3 loop spans 14 amino acids. Trimming cost V 3 bases and J 6 bases, with 13 bases left between them. The CDR3 nucleotides are TGTGCCAGCAGCTTGAGGGCGGCGGGGGATACGCAGTATTTT. Translation: CASSLRAAGDTQYF.

The rearrangement links TRBV7-9 to TRBJ2-1, with TRBD2 as a possible D gene (7 bases). V was trimmed by 2 bases and J by 7 bases, leaving 21 bases between them. Looked up from germline, CDR1 is SEHNR and CDR2 is FQNEAQ (reference sequence). The CDR3 is made up of 17 amino acids. CDR3 bases: TGTGCCAGCAGCTTAAGCCCCGTAGGGGGGGACTTTAATGAGCAGTTCTTC. Its protein is CASSLSPVGGDFNEQFF.

The chain uses TRBV7-8 and TRBJ1-6; 11 bases line up with TRBD1. Germline values: CDR1 SGHVS, CDR2 FQNEAQ. V shed 4 bases and J 10 bases; nucleotides not matched to a gene: 3. This CDR3 contains 14 residues. CDR3 coding DNA: TGTGCCAGCAGCTCCCGGGACAGGGGGTCACCCCTCCACTTT. It encodes CASSSRDRGSPLHF.

This sequence joins TRBV14 and TRBJ2-7; 7 nucleotides match TRBD1. The CDR3 loop spans 15 amino acids. V gave up 6 bases and J gave up 2 bases; unmatched junction bases: 10. The V gene's germline CDR1 is SGHDN and CDR2 FVKESK. The CDR3: CASSYTGAQTYEQYF. The CDR3 DNA follows: TGTGCCAGCAGTTATACAGGGGCTCAAACCTACGAGCAGTACTTC. Supplemented by reference TRBV14 and TRBJ2-7, the full variable domain reads EAGVTQFPSHSVIEKGQTVTLRCDPISGHDNLYWYRRVMGKEIKFLLHFVKESKQDESGMPNNRFLAERTGGTYSTLKVQPAELEDSGVYFCASSYTGAQTYEQYFGPGTRLTVT.

The chain couples TRBV5-6 to TRBJ1-3, with TRBD1 identical over 7 bases. The CDR3 covers 17 residues. Trimming took 4 bases from V and 1 from J; bases not matched to a gene: 11. The germline V gene encodes CDR1 SGHDT and CDR2 YYEEEE. The CDR3 loop reads CASSGEWTGQSGNTIYF. The CDR3 DNA reads TGTGCCAGCAGCGGCGAGTGGACAGGACAATCTGGAAACACCATATATTTT.

The rearrangement uses TRBV2 and TRBJ2-1, with 13 bases identical to TRBD2. Trimming at V came to 8 bases and at J to 8 bases, leaving 9 bases not matched to a gene. Looked up from germline, CDR1 is SNHLY and CDR2 is FYNNEI. The CDR3 has 15 residues. The CDR3 DNA is TGTGCCAGCGGGGCCGGGACTAGCGGGGTCCATGAGCAGTTCTTC. Translated, it gives CASGAGTSGVHEQFF.

The chain employs TRBV2 and TRBJ2-7; D is uncertain. This CDR3 spans 13 amino acids. The germline V gene has CDR1 SNHLY and CDR2 FYNNEI. Between the trimmed V and J ends, which lost 0 bases and 6 bases, there was a span of 9 bases. In nucleotides, the CDR3 is TGTGCCAGCAGTGAAGCGCTAGGAATCGAGCAGTACTTC. Its translation is CASSEALGIEQYF.

The genes are TRBV11-2 and TRBJ1-1; 9 bases are shared with TRBD1. The CDR3 has 15 residues. Germline values: CDR1 SGHAT, CDR2 FQNNGV. The J segment lost 6 bases and the V segment lost 5 bases, leaving 10 bases of the junction unmatched. CDR3 loop: CASSTHRGRGPEAFF. The CDR3, as DNA: TGTGCCAGCAGCACCCACAGGGGGCGGGGGCCTGAAGCTTTCTTT.

V is TRBV11-3 and J is TRBJ2-7; no firm D call. V was clipped by 1 base and J by 4 bases, with 8 bases between them. The CDR3 spans 13 residues. Germline assignment: CDR1 SGHNT and CDR2 YENEEA. The DNA for the CDR3 is TGTGCCAGCAGCTTAGGGGTCGGGTACGAGCAGTACTTC. Amino acids: CASSLGVGYEQYF.

This clone appeared a single time. The rearrangement links TRBV7-6 to TRBJ2-7; D gene ambiguous. The CDR3 has 15 residues. CDR1 and CDR2 from the germline V gene are SGHVS and FNYEAQ. V shed 5 bases and J shed 6 bases, with 20 bases lying between them. The CDR3 loop is CASSQTVLLGAEQYF. The CDR3 DNA is TGTGCCAGCAGCCAGACGGTCCTTCTGGGCGCCGAGCAGTACTTC.